Below are 9 T cell receptor beta chains sequenced from a single sample in a study of blood T cell repertoires in COVID-19. The protocol was immunoSEQ multiplex PCR, while the TCRdb copy is restricted to in-frame clones and leaves out a portion. The sample lists some 330,000 clones; around 87% were seen once. Sequenced: peripheral blood. The receptors stem from a woman in her fifties or sixties with active or convalescent COVID-19.

V is TRBV11-3 and J is TRBJ2-1; TRBD1 might be the D (6 bases). V was shortened by 0 bases and J by 8 bases, with 8 bases between the two germline ends. CDR1 and CDR2 (germline): SGHNT, YENEEA. The CDR3 is made up of 13 amino acids. The CDR3 protein is CASSLEQGDEQFF. The CDR3 DNA reads TGTGCCAGCAGCTTAGAACAGGGCGATGAGCAGTTCTTC.

J is TRBJ1-2 and V is TRBV6-1; D not certain. From germline, CDR1 is MNHNS and CDR2 SASEGT. This CDR3 has 15 amino acids. Trimming took 0 bases from V and 5 from J, leaving 13 bases between them. This CDR3 is CASSEAYMGGYGYTF. As DNA, the CDR3 is TGTGCCAGCAGTGAAGCGTACATGGGAGGGTATGGCTACACCTTC.

In this sample, this clone turned up a few times. V is TRBV28 and J is TRBJ1-2; D is possibly TRBD1 (6 bases). This CDR3 is 16 amino acids long. Germline V gene lookup returns CDR1 MDHEN and CDR2 SYDVKM. Trimming took off 6 bases at V and 2 bases at J, with 19 bases between the two ends. This chain's CDR3 is CASSRTWTVLNYGYTF. CDR3 sequence (DNA): TGTGCCAGCAGCCGTACCTGGACAGTACTAAACTATGGCTACACCTTC.

This clone showed up just once. The chain uses TRBV28 and TRBJ2-3; the match to TRBD1 covers 9 bases. V was pared by 5 bases and J by 2 bases, with 5 bases of the junction left unmatched. Germline lookup yields CDR1 MDHEN and CDR2 SYDVKM. The CDR3 has 15 amino acids. The CDR3 loop reads CASSPGTGPTDTQYF. The CDR3 DNA reads as TGTGCCAGCAGTCCCGGGACAGGGCCCACAGATACGCAGTATTTT.

V usage is TRBV2 and J usage is TRBJ1-2, with 7 nucleotides matching TRBD1. In germline, CDR1 is SNHLY, CDR2 FYNNEI. V lost 1 base to trimming and J lost 2 bases; unmatched junction nucleotides: 13. The CDR3 spans 18 residues. The CDR3 sequence is CASSEVKGDWTGNYGYTF. CDR3 DNA: TGTGCCAGCAGTGAAGTGAAGGGGGACTGGACAGGCAACTATGGCTACACCTTC. The complete variable domain, with remaining parts taken from reference TRBV2 and TRBJ1-2, reads EPEVTQTPSHQVTQMGQEVILRCVPISNHLYFYWYRQILGQKVEFLVSFYNNEISEKSEIFDDQFSVERPDGSNFTLKIRSTKLEDSAMYFCASSEVKGDWTGNYGYTFGSGTRLTVV.

The genes are TRBV4-2 and TRBJ1-1; maybe TRBD1 (6 bases). With 0 bases removed from V and 2 bases from J, the gap between germline ends came to 19 bases. Germline CDR1 LGHNA, CDR2 YNFKEQ. This CDR3 is built from 18 residues. The CDR3 DNA sequence: TGTGCCAGCAGCCAAGATAATGTCAGGGTCAGGGGTAACACTGAAGCTTTCTTT. Amino acid sequence: CASSQDNVRVRGNTEAFF.

With respect to this clone: In the same sample, other DNA sequences code for this CDR3. V usage is TRBV5-1 and J usage is TRBJ1-2; D is possibly TRBD1 (6 bases). CDR3 length: 14 amino acids. The ends were cut back, 1 base at V and 2 bases at J, with 9 bases in the middle. The germline CDR1 and CDR2 sequences are SGHRS and YFSETQ. CDR3 loop: CASSLTGSNYGYTF. CDR3 sequence (DNA): TGCGCCAGCAGCTTGACAGGGAGCAACTATGGCTACACCTTC.

The V and J genes are TRBV19 and TRBJ1-2, with a tentative D call TRBD1 (5 bases). Germline V gives CDR1 LNHDA, CDR2 SQIVND (reference sequence). The CDR3 consists of 16 residues. The V gene lost 2 bases and the J gene lost 2 bases, with 15 bases spanning the gap. The CDR3: CASSISPPAGNYGYTF. CDR3 DNA: TGTGCCAGTAGTATATCGCCGCCGGCAGGGAACTATGGCTACACCTTC.

The CDR3 region has the DNA TGTGCCAGCAGTGAATTCATGGGCAGTACGTACGAGCAGTACTTC. Its protein is CASSEFMGSTYEQYF. The chain joins TRBV6-1 to TRBJ2-7; D unclear. The CDR3 consists of 15 residues. Trimming shortened V by 2 bases and J by 4 bases, and 15 bases separated the two germline ends. CDR1 and CDR2 from the germline V gene are MNHNS and SASEGT.